This entry is about one T cell receptor (beta chain). No antigen is known for it. The PCR made use of 60 Vbeta and 13 Jbeta primers. Study processing details: The authors later counted 65 million to 90 million unique TCR beta chains, 9 million to 14 million of them shared. The assay was immunoSEQ multiplex PCR, and TCRdb's table has in-frame clones only and misses some. V, J and clone size were drawn from that table, and D and trimming were deduced from the DNA. The table has roughly 150,000 clones, around 75% seen once. The V segment lost 4 bases and the J segment 4 bases; nucleotides outside the gene matches: 10. CDR3 length: 16 amino acids. Germline-derived CDR1 and CDR2 are SNHLY and FYNNEI. These data are taken from a study of cytomegalovirus exposure and HLA in healthy donors. Looking at the study overall: Earlier sequencing of some 180 million T cells yielded around 100 million unique TCR beta sequences.

Findings and caveats of the study: Published work reported that the classifier diagnosed cytomegalovirus status with high specificity and sensitivity.

It was healthy bone marrow donors who served as donors. The chain recombines TRBV2 with TRBJ2-7, with 10 bases fitting TRBD1. The clonotype originates from a male donor in good health and CMV-seronegative. The specimen sequenced was PBMCs. In DNA form, the CDR3 reads TGTGCCAGCAGTGGGGGACCGGGACAGGGGATGTACGAGCAGTACTTC. Translation: CASSGGPGQGMYEQYF.